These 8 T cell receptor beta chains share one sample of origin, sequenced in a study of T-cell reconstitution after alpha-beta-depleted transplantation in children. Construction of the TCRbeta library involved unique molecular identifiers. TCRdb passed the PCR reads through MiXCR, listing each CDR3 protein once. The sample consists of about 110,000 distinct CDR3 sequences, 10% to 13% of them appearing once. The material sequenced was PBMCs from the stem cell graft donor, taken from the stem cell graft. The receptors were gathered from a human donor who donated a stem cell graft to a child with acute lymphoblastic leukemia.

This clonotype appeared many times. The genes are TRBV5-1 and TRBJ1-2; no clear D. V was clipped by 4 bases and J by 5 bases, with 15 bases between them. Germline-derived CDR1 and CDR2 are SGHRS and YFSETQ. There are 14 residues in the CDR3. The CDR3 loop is CASSPDGVRYGYTF. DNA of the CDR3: TGCGCCAGCAGCCCGGACGGGGTTCGGTATGGCTACACCTTC.

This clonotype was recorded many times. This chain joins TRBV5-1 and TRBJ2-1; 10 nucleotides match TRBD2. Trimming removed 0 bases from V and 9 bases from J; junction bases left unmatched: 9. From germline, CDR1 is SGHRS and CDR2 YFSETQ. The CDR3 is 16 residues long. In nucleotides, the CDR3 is TGCGCCAGCAGCTTGGCCGCTAGCGGGAGTAGGGGTGAGCAGTTCTTC. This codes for CASSLAASGSRGEQFF.

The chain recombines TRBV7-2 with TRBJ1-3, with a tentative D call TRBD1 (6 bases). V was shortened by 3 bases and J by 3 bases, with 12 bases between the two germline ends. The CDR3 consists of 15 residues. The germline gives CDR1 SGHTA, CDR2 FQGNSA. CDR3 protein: CASSLRDTYGNTIYF. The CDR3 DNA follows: TGTGCCAGCAGCTTGCGGGACACCTATGGAAACACCATATATTTT.

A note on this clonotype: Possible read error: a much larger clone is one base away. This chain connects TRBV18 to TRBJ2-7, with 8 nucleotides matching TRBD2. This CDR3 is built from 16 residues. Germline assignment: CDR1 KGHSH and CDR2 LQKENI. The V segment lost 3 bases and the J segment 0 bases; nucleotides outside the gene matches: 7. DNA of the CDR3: TGTGCCAGCTCACCGGCACTAGCGGCCCCCTCCTACGAGCAGTACTTC. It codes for CASSPALAAPSYEQYF.

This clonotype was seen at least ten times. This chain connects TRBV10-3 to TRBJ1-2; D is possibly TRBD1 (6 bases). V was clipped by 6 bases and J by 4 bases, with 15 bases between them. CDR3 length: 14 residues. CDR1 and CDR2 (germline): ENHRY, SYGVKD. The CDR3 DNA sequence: TGTGCCATCAGGCCTGGGGGGGGCAGCTATGGCTACACCTTC. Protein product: CAIRPGGGSYGYTF.

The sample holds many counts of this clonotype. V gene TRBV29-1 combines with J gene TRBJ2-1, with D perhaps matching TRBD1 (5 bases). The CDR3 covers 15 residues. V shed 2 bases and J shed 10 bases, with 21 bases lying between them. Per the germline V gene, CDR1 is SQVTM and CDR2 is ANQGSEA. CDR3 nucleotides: TGCAGCGTTGAAAACCAGCGTGCGATAGGGGAAGAGCAGTTCTTC. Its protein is CSVENQRAIGEEQFF.

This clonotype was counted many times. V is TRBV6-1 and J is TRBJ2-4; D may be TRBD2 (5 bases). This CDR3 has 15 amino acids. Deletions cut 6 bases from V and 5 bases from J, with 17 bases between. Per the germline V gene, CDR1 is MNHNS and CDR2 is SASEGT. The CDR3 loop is CASRINADGENIQYF. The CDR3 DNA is TGTGCCAGCAGAATAAACGCGGACGGGGAAAACATTCAGTACTTC.

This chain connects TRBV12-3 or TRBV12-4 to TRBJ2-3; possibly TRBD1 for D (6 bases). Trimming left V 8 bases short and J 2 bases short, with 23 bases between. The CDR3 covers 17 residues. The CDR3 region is CASLGLPGQPSTDTQYF. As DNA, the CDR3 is TGTGCCAGCTTAGGTCTACCGGGACAACCTTCCACAGATACGCAGTATTTT.